The next 2 T cell receptor beta chains were all read from a single sample in a study of control samples from healthy donors and cancer patients. The table came from immunoSEQ multiplex PCR; TCRdb's copy has only in-frame clones and leaves some out. The sample lists some 79,000 clones, roughly 87% seen once, with 4% in the top ten. Sequencing was done on a sample of blood. The receptors were sampled from a woman in her 50s in good health.

The gene calls are TRBV24-1 and TRBJ2-7; D is unclear. Germline CDR1 is KGHDR and CDR2 is SFDVKD. V was clipped by 2 bases and J by 9 bases, with 13 bases between them. The CDR3 runs 13 residues. The CDR3 protein is CATSDSPVVGQYF. CDR3 nucleotides: TGTGCCACCAGTGATTCACCGGTCGTGGGGCAGTACTTC.

V is TRBV4-2 and J is TRBJ1-6; D gene uncertain. Germline V lookup: CDR1 LGHNA, CDR2 YNFKEQ. V lost 0 bases to trimming and J lost 6 bases, with 6 bases between them. The length of the CDR3 is 14 residues. CDR3 bases: TGTGCCAGCAGCCAAGATGCGTCTAATTCACCCCTCCACTTT. It encodes CASSQDASNSPLHF.